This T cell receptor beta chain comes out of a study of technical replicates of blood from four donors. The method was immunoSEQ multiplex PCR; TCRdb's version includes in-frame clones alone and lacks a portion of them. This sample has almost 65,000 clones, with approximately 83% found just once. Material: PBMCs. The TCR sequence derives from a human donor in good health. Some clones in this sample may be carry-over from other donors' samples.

DNA of the CDR3: TGCAGCGCCCAGGCGGGGAAGGCTTTCTTT. Translation gives CSAQAGKAFF. The chain employs TRBV29-1 and TRBJ1-1, with D hard to call. The CDR3 extends over 10 amino acids. Germline V gene data show CDR1 as SQVTM and CDR2 as ANQGSEA. Deletions cut 7 bases from V and 11 bases from J, with 14 bases between.